This T cell receptor (beta chain) is from a study of blood T cell repertoires in COVID-19. Study-level background: From the United States, Italy and Spain came samples of acute and convalescent COVID-19. PBMCs, B-cell-depleted T cells, or T cells were the source of the cDNA or gDNA that made up the material.

Original processing methods: Reference gene primer amplification in the assay estimated nucleated cell counts. Only in-frame clones appear in the TCRdb table, and some are missing; sequencing was by immunoSEQ multiplex PCR. Clonal size and the V and J genes are those of that table, whereas D and trimming came from the DNA. The sample includes 100,000 to 150,000 clones, around four fifths of them seen just once. This clone was recorded many times. Other nucleotide sequences in the sample specify the same CDR3. CDR3 size: 13 residues. Germline V CDR1 and CDR2: SGHTA, FQGTGA. The V and J ends lost 5 bases and 5 bases, in that order; junction bases with no gene match: 3.

The clonotype comes from an elderly man with active or convalescent COVID-19. The sequencing sample was made of peripheral blood. The chain uses TRBV7-3 and TRBJ1-2, with TRBD1 matching 9 bases. The CDR3 sequence is CASSPGQGYGYTF. The DNA for the CDR3 is TGTGCCAGCAGCCCCGGACAGGGGTATGGCTACACCTTC.